What follows are 25 T cell receptor beta chains derived from one specimen sequenced in a study of shared clonotypes between healthy human individuals. The protocol was immunoSEQ multiplex PCR, while the TCRdb copy is restricted to in-frame clones and leaves out a portion. The table includes approximately 1.4 million clones, nearly 99% detected once. Material: naive CD4+ T cells sorted from blood. Regarding subset: CD45RA+ positively selected. The receptor source for this set is a man aged 25-40 years in good health.

The chain has TRBV10-3 and TRBJ2-7, with D possibly being TRBD1 or TRBD2 (5 bases each). Germline V CDR1 and CDR2: ENHRY, SYGVKD. V gave up 8 bases and J gave up 8 bases, with 25 bases separating them. The CDR3 is 15 residues long. The CDR3 coding sequence is TGTGCCATCGGGGCCGTCCAAAGCGGTACCTCACAGCAGTACTTC. As protein: CAIGAVQSGTSQQYF.

The rearrangement joins TRBV27 to TRBJ1-1, with 7 bases fitting TRBD1. CDR1 is MNHEY and CDR2 is SMNVEV in the germline V gene (reference sequence). The CDR3 runs to 13 residues. Unmatched junction bases numbered 4, after V lost 3 bases and J lost 6 bases. Here the CDR3 reads CASSFLDRAEAFF. As DNA, the CDR3 is TGTGCCAGCAGTTTTCTCGACAGGGCTGAAGCTTTCTTT.

The chain is built from TRBV5-1 and TRBJ2-2; D gene ambiguous. The CDR3 is made up of 14 amino acids. V lost 0 bases and J lost 6, with 9 bases in between. Germline V gene sequence: CDR1 SGHRS, CDR2 YFSETQ. DNA of the CDR3: TGCGCCAGCAGCTTGGCGGGCCTCGCCGGGGAGCTGTTTTTT. It specifies CASSLAGLAGELFF.

This clone was seen once. The chain couples TRBV7-9 to TRBJ1-1, with D possibly TRBD1 on 5 matching bases. Per germline, CDR1 SEHNR and CDR2 FQNEAQ (reference sequence). The length of the CDR3 is 14 residues. Deletions cut 7 bases from V and 4 bases from J, with 16 bases between. DNA for the CDR3: TGTGCCAGCAACCGGGGGGAGCCCGGCACTGAAGCTTTCTTT. This encodes CASNRGEPGTEAFF.

V and J are TRBV19 and TRBJ2-7; TRBD1 aligns across 9 bases. The V gene end was trimmed by 7 bases and the J gene end by 4 bases; junction bases not matched to a gene: 11. The V gene's germline CDR1 is LNHDA and CDR2 SQIVND (reference sequence). The CDR3 spans 15 residues. This CDR3 reads CASTSSHRGQYEQYF. The CDR3 DNA follows: TGTGCCAGTACTTCATCCCACAGGGGGCAATACGAGCAGTACTTC.

This chain links TRBV28 with TRBJ1-2; 9 bases map to TRBD1. The CDR3 runs 17 residues. CDR1 and CDR2 from the germline V gene are MDHEN and SYDVKM. Trimming at V came to 5 bases and at J to 0 bases, leaving 10 bases not matched to a gene. CDR3 nucleotides: TGTGCCAGCAGTCCAACCGGGACAGGGTTTACTAACTATGGCTACACCTTC. Amino acid sequence: CASSPTGTGFTNYGYTF.

This clone was seen just once. This rearrangement joins TRBV5-1 to TRBJ2-1, with 9 bases aligning to TRBD1. The junction had 16 bases not matched to a gene; V was cut back by 2 bases and J by 7 bases. Germline V gene data show CDR1 as SGHRS and CDR2 as YFSETQ. This CDR3 is 18 amino acids long. For the CDR3, the DNA is TGCGCCAGCAGCTTCCTAGGCTCTTACAGGGGGCGCGGGAATGAGCAGTTCTTC. Translating it yields CASSFLGSYRGRGNEQFF.

This chain joins TRBV6-5 and TRBJ2-7; TRBD2 matches at 10 bases. This CDR3 is built from 13 residues. In germline, CDR1 is MNHEY, CDR2 SVGAGI. V shed 5 bases, J shed 3 bases, and the junction held 1 base outside the gene matches. CDR3 protein: CASSTSGIYEQYF. In nucleotides, the CDR3 is TGTGCCAGCAGTACTAGCGGGATCTACGAGCAGTACTTC.

To note about this clone: In the same sample, other DNA sequences code for this CDR3. The J gene is TRBJ1-4, the V gene TRBV6-1; D is undetermined. The length of the CDR3 is 11 residues. CDR1 MNHNS and CDR2 SASEGT come from the germline V gene. Trimming shortened V by 8 bases and J by 8 bases, and 9 bases separated the two germline ends. This CDR3 is CASRLGEKLFF. The CDR3 DNA reads TGTGCCAGCCGGTTGGGGGAAAAACTGTTTTTT.

The chain is built from TRBV15 and TRBJ2-1; D unclear. Per the germline V gene, CDR1 is LNHNV and CDR2 is YYDKDF (reference sequence). The CDR3 contains 13 residues. V was clipped by 8 bases and J by 9 bases, with 17 bases between them. The CDR3 here is CATGPRTSGEQFF. The CDR3 DNA follows: TGTGCCACCGGACCAAGGACCAGTGGTGAGCAGTTCTTC. The whole variable domain, remainder taken from reference TRBV15 and TRBJ2-1, is DAMVIQNPRYQVTQFGKPVTLSCSQTLNHNVMYWYQQKSSQAPKLLFHYYDKDFNNEADTPDNFQSRRPNTSFCFLDIRSPGLGDTAMYLCATGPRTSGEQFFGPGTRLTVL.

The CDR3 nucleotides read TGTGTTAAAGGCGGACAGGGCGCCTCCTACGAGCAGTACTTC. Amino acid sequence: CVKGGQGASYEQYF. The V and J genes are TRBV2 and TRBJ2-7; the match to TRBD1 covers 8 bases. Germline CDR1 is SNHLY and CDR2 is FYNNEI. The CDR3 is made up of 14 amino acids.

The V and J genes are TRBV4-1 and TRBJ2-5; maybe TRBD1 (5 bases). Deletions cut 0 bases from V and 5 bases from J, with 10 bases between. This CDR3 has 14 residues. Germline V gene lookup returns CDR1 MGHRA and CDR2 YSYEKL. CDR3 loop: CASSQDAGLETQYF. As DNA, the CDR3 is TGCGCCAGCAGCCAAGATGCAGGGTTGGAGACCCAGTACTTC.

The rearrangement joins TRBV2 to TRBJ2-7; the D is unclear. The CDR3 covers 13 residues. Germline V gene data show CDR1 as SNHLY and CDR2 as FYNNEI. Trimming removed 3 bases at V and 1 base at J, with 7 bases between. CDR3 amino acids: CASSDRRSYEQYF. The CDR3 coding sequence is TGTGCCAGCAGTGACCGACGGTCCTACGAGCAGTACTTC.

The chain joins TRBV9 to TRBJ2-2; TRBD2 matches at 13 bases. This CDR3 has 16 residues. In germline, CDR1 is SGDLS, CDR2 YYNGEE. After removal of 4 bases from V and 7 bases from J, the junction contained 7 bases not matched to a gene. Here the CDR3 reads CASSPRLAGGFGELFF. The CDR3 DNA reads TGTGCCAGCAGCCCCAGACTAGCGGGAGGTTTCGGGGAGCTGTTTTTT.

With regard to this clone: This sample also contains other DNA sequences that code for the same CDR3. The chain carries TRBV9 and TRBJ2-3, with TRBD1 identical over 8 bases. Trimming took 0 bases from V and 1 from J; bases not matched to a gene: 1. The CDR3 length is 15 residues. Germline-derived CDR1 and CDR2 are SGDLS and YYNGEE. In DNA, the CDR3 is TGTGCCAGCAGCGTAGACAGGGGGGGCACAGATACGCAGTATTTT. Translated: CASSVDRGGTDTQYF.

The rearrangement uses TRBV18 and TRBJ2-2; no firm D call. Trimming cost V 1 base and J 2 bases, with 8 bases left between them. This CDR3 has 15 residues. Germline V gives CDR1 KGHSH, CDR2 LQKENI. The CDR3 DNA reads TGTGCCAGCTCACCACGGACGGATAACACCGGGGAGCTGTTTTTT. This codes for CASSPRTDNTGELFF.

The CDR3 DNA sequence: TGTGCCAGCAGCTTTAGCGCAACCTACAATGAGCAGTTCTTC. Translation: CASSFSATYNEQFF. The chain recombines TRBV11-3 with TRBJ2-1; maybe TRBD2 (5 bases). The CDR3 length is 14 residues. The germline V and J ends were trimmed by 3 bases and 2 bases, with 8 bases remaining between them. Looked up from germline, CDR1 is SGHNT and CDR2 is YENEEA.

The rearrangement uses TRBV11-2 and TRBJ2-1; D might be TRBD1 (5 bases). This CDR3 comprises 13 residues. The V gene's germline CDR1 is SGHAT and CDR2 FQNNGV. The V gene lost 1 base and the J gene lost 12 bases, with 13 bases spanning the gap. The CDR3 loop reads CASSLVGRDRQFF. Written as DNA, the CDR3 is TGTGCCAGCAGCTTAGTAGGCAGGGATCGGCAGTTCTTC.

Turning to this clone: Other DNA sequences in this sample translate to the same CDR3. J is TRBJ1-2 and V is TRBV2; no definite D call. The germline V and J ends were trimmed by 4 bases and 8 bases, with 11 bases remaining between them. Germline V gene sequence: CDR1 SNHLY, CDR2 FYNNEI. The CDR3 sequence is 12 residues long. In nucleotides, the CDR3 is TGTGCCAGCAGTGTCGAGGGATACGGCTACACCTTC. As protein: CASSVEGYGYTF.

The chain employs TRBV28 and TRBJ2-7; the D is unclear. The germline V gene has CDR1 MDHEN and CDR2 SYDVKM. CDR3 length: 13 amino acids. Trimming took 5 bases from V and 2 from J, leaving 10 bases between them. The CDR3 region has the DNA TGTGCCAGCAGTGTGCCTATCCCCTACGAGCAGTACTTC. This encodes CASSVPIPYEQYF.

V is TRBV10-3 and J is TRBJ2-7, with 8 bases fitting TRBD1. Germline CDR1 and CDR2: ENHRY and SYGVKD. With V trimmed by 1 base and J by 6 bases, 8 bases remained unmatched. CDR3 size: 15 residues. The CDR3 protein is CAISEYRTGSSEQYF. In DNA, the CDR3 is TGTGCCATCAGTGAGTATAGGACAGGGTCGAGCGAGCAGTACTTC.

The rearrangement links TRBV25-1 to TRBJ1-3, with TRBD1 as a possible D gene (5 bases). There are 15 residues in the CDR3. The V end was cut by 4 bases, the J end by 2 bases, with 12 bases between. From germline, CDR1 is MGHDK and CDR2 SYGVNS. This CDR3 reads CASSADGGPGNTIYF. In DNA, the CDR3 is TGTGCCAGCAGTGCTGACGGGGGACCTGGAAACACCATATATTTT.

This clone was found once. In nucleotides, the CDR3 is TGTGCCAGCAGCTGGGACAGCTACGAGCAGTACTTC. It is translated as CASSWDSYEQYF. V gene TRBV5-4 combines with J gene TRBJ2-7; the match to TRBD1 covers 7 bases. The trim removed 3 bases at V and 3 bases at J, leaving 0 bases unmatched. Germline V gene sequence: CDR1 SGHNT, CDR2 YYREEE (reference sequence). This CDR3 has 12 amino acids.

This clone was seen only once. The chain recombines TRBV6-1 with TRBJ1-5; D might be TRBD1 (5 bases). CDR1 is MNHNS and CDR2 is SASEGT in the germline V gene. The CDR3 consists of 14 residues. The germline V and J ends were trimmed by 6 bases and 3 bases, with 12 bases remaining between them. CDR3 amino acids: CASRATDFNQPQHF. The CDR3 coding sequence is TGTGCCAGCAGAGCGACAGATTTCAATCAGCCCCAGCATTTT.

Turning to this clone: One end of the junction fails to match germline, which may point to a read error. The rearrangement uses TRBV6-6 and TRBJ1-2, with D perhaps matching TRBD1 (6 bases). This CDR3 is built from 15 residues. Germline values: CDR1 MNHNY, CDR2 SVGAGI (reference sequence). The CDR3 region has the DNA TGTGCCAGCATTTACGGGGACGACAGGAGCTATGGCTACACCTTC. Its protein is CASIYGDDRSYGYTF.